The sequence of this TCR beta chain was determined in a study of blood T cell repertoires in COVID-19. About the research overall: COVID-19 samples, acute and convalescent, were from the United States, Italy and Spain.

As handled by the study authors: Nucleated cell number was recorded as an estimate derived from reference gene primer amplification. Assay used: immunoSEQ multiplex PCR; TCRdb lists only in-frame clones, some missing. That table is the source of V, J and clone size, and D and trimming were worked out from the DNA. The sample has some 70,000 clones, roughly 73% seen once. The V segment lost 1 base and the J segment 8 bases; nucleotides outside the gene matches: 4. Germline CDR1 SGHTA, CDR2 FQGNSA. The CDR3 runs to 14 residues. The sequence derives from an older woman with acute or convalescent COVID-19. The V and J genes are TRBV7-2 and TRBJ2-1, with 8 bases matching TRBD2. Sequenced material: peripheral blood. CDR3 protein: CASSLGGGRDEQFF. The CDR3 coding sequence is TGTGCCAGCAGCTTAGGCGGGGGGCGGGATGAGCAGTTCTTC.